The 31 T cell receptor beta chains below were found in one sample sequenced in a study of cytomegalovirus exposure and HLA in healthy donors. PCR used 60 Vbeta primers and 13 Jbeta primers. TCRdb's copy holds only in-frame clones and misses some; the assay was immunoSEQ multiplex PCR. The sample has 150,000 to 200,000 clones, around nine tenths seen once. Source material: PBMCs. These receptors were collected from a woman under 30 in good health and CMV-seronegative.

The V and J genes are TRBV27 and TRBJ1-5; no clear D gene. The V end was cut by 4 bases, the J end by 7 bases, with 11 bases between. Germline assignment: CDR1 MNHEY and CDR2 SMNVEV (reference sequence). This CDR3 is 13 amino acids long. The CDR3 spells CASSSVRGQPQHF. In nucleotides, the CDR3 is TGTGCCAGCAGTTCAGTACGCGGCCAGCCCCAGCATTTT.

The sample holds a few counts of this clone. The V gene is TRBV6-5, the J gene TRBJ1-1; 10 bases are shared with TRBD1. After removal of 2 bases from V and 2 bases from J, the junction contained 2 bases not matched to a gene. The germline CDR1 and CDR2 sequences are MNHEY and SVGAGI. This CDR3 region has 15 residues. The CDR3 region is CASSYGDRGNTEAFF. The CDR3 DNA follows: TGTGCCAGCAGTTACGGGGACAGGGGTAACACTGAAGCTTTCTTT.

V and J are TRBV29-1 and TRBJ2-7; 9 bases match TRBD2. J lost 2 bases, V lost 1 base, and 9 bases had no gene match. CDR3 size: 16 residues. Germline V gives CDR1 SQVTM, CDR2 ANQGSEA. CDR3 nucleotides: TGCAGCGTTGAAGGGACTAGCGCCGAATTGACCTACGAGCAGTACTTC. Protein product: CSVEGTSAELTYEQYF.

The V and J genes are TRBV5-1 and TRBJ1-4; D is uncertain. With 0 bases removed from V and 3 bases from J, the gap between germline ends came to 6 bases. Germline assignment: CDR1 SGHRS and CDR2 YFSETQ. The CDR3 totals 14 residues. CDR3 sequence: CASSLGRANEKLFF. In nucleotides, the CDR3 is TGCGCCAGCAGCTTGGGAAGAGCTAATGAAAAACTGTTTTTT.

The CDR3 region has the DNA TGCAGCGTTATTCTTAGCTCCTACGAGCAGTACTTC. Amino acid sequence: CSVILSSYEQYF. The rearrangement uses TRBV29-1 and TRBJ2-7, with no clear D. The CDR3 has 12 residues. The germline gives CDR1 SQVTM, CDR2 ANQGSEA. V was clipped by 5 bases and J by 0 bases, with 8 bases between them.

This CDR3 reads CASSYREPLGYTF. The CDR3 DNA sequence: TGTGCCAGCAGTTACAGAGAGCCTCTGGGCTACACCTTC. V and J are TRBV6-5 and TRBJ1-2; D remains unclear. Germline V gene data show CDR1 as MNHEY and CDR2 as SVGAGI. This CDR3 is 13 amino acids long. V shed 2 bases and J shed 8 bases, with 12 bases lying between them.

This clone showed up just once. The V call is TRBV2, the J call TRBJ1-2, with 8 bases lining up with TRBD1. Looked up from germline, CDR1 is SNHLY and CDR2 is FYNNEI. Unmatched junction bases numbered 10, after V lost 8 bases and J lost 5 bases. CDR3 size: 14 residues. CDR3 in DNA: TGTGCCAGCTCGGAACAGGGGGACGGTTATGGCTACACCTTC. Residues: CASSEQGDGYGYTF.

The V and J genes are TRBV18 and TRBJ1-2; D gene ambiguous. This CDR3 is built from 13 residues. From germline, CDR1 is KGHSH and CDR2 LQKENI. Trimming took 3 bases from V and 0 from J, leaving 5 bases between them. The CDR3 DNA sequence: TGTGCCAGCTCACCCGGGACTAACTATGGCTACACCTTC. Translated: CASSPGTNYGYTF.

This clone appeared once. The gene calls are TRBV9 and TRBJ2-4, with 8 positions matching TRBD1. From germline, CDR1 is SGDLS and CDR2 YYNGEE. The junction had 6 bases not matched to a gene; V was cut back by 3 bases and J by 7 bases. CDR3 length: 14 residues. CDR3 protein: CASSARTGRNIQYF. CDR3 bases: TGTGCCAGCAGCGCCCGGACAGGGAGGAACATTCAGTACTTC.

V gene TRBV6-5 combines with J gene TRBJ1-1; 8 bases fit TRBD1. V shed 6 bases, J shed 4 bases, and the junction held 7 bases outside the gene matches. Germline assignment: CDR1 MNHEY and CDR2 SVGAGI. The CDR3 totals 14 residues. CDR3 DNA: TGTGCCAGCAGCCTCGGACAGGGAGGCACTGAAGCTTTCTTT. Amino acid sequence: CASSLGQGGTEAFF.

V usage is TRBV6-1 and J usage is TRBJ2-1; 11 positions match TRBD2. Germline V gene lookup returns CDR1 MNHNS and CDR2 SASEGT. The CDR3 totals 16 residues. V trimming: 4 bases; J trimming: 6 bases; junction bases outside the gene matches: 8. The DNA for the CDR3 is TGTGCCAGCAGTGGGGTAGCGGGAGGGCCGAGCAATGAGCAGTTCTTC. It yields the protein CASSGVAGGPSNEQFF.

The CDR3 region is CASGSSWSTNEKLFF. The DNA of the CDR3 is TGTGCCAGCGGCTCTAGCTGGTCGACTAATGAAAAACTGTTTTTT. The chain is built from TRBV9 and TRBJ1-4; unclear D gene. CDR1 is SGDLS, CDR2 YYNGEE, per germline. The V end was cut by 7 bases, the J end by 2 bases, with 15 bases between. The CDR3 spans 15 residues.

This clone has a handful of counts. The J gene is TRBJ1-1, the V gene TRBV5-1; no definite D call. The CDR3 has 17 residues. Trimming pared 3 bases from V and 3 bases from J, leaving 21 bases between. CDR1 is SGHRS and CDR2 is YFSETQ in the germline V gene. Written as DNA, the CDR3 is TGCGCCAGCAGCTCTGGATCTGGGAGCATTGGGTACACTGAAGCTTTCTTT. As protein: CASSSGSGSIGYTEAFF.

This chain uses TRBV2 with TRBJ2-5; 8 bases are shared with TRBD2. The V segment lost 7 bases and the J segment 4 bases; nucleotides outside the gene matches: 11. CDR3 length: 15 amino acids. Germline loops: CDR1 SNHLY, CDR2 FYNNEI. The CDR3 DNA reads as TGTGCCAGCAAAGAGCGGGGGACCGGGACAGAGACCCAGTACTTC. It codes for CASKERGTGTETQYF.

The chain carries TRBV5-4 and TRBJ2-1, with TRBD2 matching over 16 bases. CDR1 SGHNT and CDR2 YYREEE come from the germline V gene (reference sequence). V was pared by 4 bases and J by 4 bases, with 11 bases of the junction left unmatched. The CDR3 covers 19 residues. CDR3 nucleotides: TGTGCCAGCAGCGAAGGGACTAGCGGGAGGGTTATGGCTTACAATGAGCAGTTCTTC. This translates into CASSEGTSGRVMAYNEQFF.

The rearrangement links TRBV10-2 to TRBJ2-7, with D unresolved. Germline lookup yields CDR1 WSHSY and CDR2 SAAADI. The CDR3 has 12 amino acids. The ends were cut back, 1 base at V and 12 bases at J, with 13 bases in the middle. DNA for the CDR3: TGCGCCAGCAGTGAGTTTGTTTTTCGTCCGTACTTC. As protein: CASSEFVFRPYF.

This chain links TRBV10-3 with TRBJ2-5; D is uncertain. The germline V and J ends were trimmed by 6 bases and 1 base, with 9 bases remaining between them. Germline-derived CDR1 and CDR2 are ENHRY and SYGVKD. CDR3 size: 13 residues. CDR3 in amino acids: CAIREPTQETQYF. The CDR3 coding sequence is TGTGCCATCAGGGAGCCTACCCAAGAGACCCAGTACTTC.

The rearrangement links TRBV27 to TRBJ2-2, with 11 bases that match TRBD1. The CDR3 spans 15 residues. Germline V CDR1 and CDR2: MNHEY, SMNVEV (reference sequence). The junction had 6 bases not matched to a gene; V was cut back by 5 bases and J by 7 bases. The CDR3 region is CASSPRTGGDGELFF. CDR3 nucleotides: TGTGCCAGCAGTCCGCGGACAGGGGGCGACGGGGAGCTGTTTTTT.

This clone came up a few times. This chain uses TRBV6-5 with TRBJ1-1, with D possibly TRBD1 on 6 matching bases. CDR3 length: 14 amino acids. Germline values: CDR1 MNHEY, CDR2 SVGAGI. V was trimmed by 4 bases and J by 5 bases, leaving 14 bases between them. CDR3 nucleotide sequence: TGTGCCAGCAGTTCTCAGGGGTGGGGTACTGAAGCTTTCTTT. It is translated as CASSSQGWGTEAFF.

The CDR3 DNA is TGTGCCATCAGTGAGTCGGCTCAGGGTCGGAACACTGAAGCTTTCTTT. As protein: CAISESAQGRNTEAFF. The rearrangement joins TRBV10-3 to TRBJ1-1, with D tentatively TRBD1 (5 bases). Per germline, CDR1 ENHRY and CDR2 SYGVKD. V lost 0 bases and J 1 base, leaving 12 bases between the germline ends. CDR3 size: 16 residues.

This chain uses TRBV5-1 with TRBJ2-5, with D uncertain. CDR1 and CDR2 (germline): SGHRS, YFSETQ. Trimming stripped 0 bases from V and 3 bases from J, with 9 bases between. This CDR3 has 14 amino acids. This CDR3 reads CASSLAGRKETQYF. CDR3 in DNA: TGCGCCAGCAGCTTGGCAGGCAGGAAAGAGACCCAGTACTTC.

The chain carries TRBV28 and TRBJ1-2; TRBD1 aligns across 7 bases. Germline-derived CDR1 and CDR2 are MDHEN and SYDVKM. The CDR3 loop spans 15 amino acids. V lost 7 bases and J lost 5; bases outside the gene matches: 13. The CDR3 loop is CASTEVGQKAYGYTF. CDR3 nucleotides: TGTGCCAGCACCGAGGTGGGACAGAAGGCTTATGGCTACACCTTC.

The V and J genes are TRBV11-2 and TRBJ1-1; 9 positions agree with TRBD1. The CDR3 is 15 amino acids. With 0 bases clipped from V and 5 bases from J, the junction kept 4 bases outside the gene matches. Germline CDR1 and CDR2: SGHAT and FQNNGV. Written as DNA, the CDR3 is TGTGCCAGCAGCTTAGAGGGACAGGGAAGGACTGAAGCTTTCTTT. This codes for CASSLEGQGRTEAFF. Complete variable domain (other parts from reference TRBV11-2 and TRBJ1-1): EAGVAQSPRYKIIEKRQSVAFWCNPISGHATLYWYQQILGQGPKLLIQFQNNGVVDDSQLPKDRFSAERLKGVDSTLKIQPAKLEDSAVYLCASSLEGQGRTEAFFGQGTRLTVV.

DNA of the CDR3: TGTGCCAGCAGCTTGTCCGTTCGTAATGAGCAGTTCTTC. It encodes CASSLSVRNEQFF. The chain is built from TRBV7-8 and TRBJ2-1, with D unresolved. Per germline, CDR1 SGHVS and CDR2 FQNEAQ. Trimming removed 3 bases from V and 7 bases from J, with 10 bases in between. The CDR3 covers 13 residues.

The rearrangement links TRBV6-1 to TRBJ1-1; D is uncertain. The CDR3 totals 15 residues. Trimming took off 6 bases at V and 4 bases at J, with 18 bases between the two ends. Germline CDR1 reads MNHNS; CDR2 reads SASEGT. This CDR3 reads CASSFIPNSGTEAFF. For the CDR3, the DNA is TGTGCCAGCAGCTTCATCCCGAATTCGGGCACTGAAGCTTTCTTT.

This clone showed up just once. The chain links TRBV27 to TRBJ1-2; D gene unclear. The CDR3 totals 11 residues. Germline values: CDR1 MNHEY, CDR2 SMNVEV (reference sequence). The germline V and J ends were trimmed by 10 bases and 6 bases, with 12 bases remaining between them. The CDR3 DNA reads TGTGCCATCCGGGAGTTCGATGGCTACACCTTC. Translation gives CAIREFDGYTF.

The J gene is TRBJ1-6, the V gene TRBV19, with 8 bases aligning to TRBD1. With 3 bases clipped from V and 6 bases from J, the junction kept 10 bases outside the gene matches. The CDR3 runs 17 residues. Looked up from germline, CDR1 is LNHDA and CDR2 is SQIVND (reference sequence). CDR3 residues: CASSISGQAWFNSPLHF. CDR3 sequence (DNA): TGTGCCAGTAGTATTTCGGGACAGGCTTGGTTTAATTCACCCCTCCACTTT.

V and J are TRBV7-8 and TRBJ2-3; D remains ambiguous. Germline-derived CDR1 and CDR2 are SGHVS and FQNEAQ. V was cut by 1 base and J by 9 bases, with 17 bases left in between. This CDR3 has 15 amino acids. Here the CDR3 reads CASSLGDTMVRTQYF. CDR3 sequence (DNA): TGTGCCAGCAGCTTAGGCGACACCATGGTCAGAACGCAGTATTTT.

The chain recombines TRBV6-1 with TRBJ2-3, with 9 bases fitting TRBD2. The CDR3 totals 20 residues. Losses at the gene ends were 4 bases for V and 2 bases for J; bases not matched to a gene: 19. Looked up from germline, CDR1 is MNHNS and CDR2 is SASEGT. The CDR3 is CASSGGSGAGGPRATDTQYF. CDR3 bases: TGTGCCAGCAGTGGGGGCAGTGGGGCGGGAGGGCCACGCGCCACAGATACGCAGTATTTT.

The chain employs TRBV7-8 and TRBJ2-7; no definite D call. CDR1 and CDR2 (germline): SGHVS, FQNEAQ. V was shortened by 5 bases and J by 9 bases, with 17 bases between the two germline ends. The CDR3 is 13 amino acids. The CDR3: CASSGVREAPQYF. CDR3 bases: TGTGCCAGCAGCGGAGTCCGAGAGGCTCCGCAGTACTTC.

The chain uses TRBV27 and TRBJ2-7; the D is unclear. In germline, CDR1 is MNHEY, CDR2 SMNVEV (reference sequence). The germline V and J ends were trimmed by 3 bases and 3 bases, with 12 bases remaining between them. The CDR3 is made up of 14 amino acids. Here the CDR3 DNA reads TGTGCCAGCAGTTTGACACACAGAAACTACGAGCAGTACTTC. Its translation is CASSLTHRNYEQYF.